These 2 T cell receptor beta chains share one sample of origin, sequenced in a study of OX40 agonist ivuxolimab in advanced cancers. Using immunoSEQ multiplex PCR, the repertoire was profiled, and TCRdb retains in-frame clones only, with some absent. The sample lists tens of thousands of clones, around nine tenths seen once, with 2% to 2.5% in the top ten. The starting material was CD4+ or CD8+ T cells sorted from blood, obtained in a trial of the OX40 agonist ivuxolimab. These receptor sequences come from an adult with an advanced solid tumor such as melanoma, head and neck, liver or kidney cancer.

V and J are TRBV28 and TRBJ2-1, with 8 bases aligning to TRBD2. CDR3 length equals 15 residues. Germline values: CDR1 MDHEN, CDR2 SYDVKM. The V gene end was trimmed by 4 bases and the J gene end by 1 base; junction bases not matched to a gene: 3. Written as DNA, the CDR3 is TGTGCCAGCAGTTCGACTAGCGCTTCCTACAATGAGCAGTTCTTC. It specifies CASSSTSASYNEQFF.

The V gene is TRBV21-1, the J gene TRBJ1-2; the table calls TRBD1, which could not be checked here. TRBV21-1 is noted as a pseudogene. The CDR3 contains 13 residues. This CDR3 is CASSKAGGSGYTF. The CDR3 bases are TGTGCCAGCAGCAAAGCAGGGGGCAGTGGCTACACCTTC.